This record concerns one T cell receptor (beta chain) sequence. The antigen remains undetermined. CDR3 size: 13 residues. V lost 0 bases to trimming and J lost 0 bases, with 6 bases between them. Germline V gene sequence: CDR1 GTSNPN, CDR2 SVGIG (reference sequence). This sample stems from a study of Ad26.COV2.S vaccination and SARS-CoV-2 variants. Findings of the study overall: Across vaccine and placebo recipients, the breadth of non-spike TCRs was similar.

TCRdb's table, derived via immunoSEQ multiplex PCR, lists solely in-frame clones and lacks some. This table holds approximately 150,000 clones, around 86% found once. The chain carries TRBV30 and TRBJ2-7, with D unclear. Specimen: peripheral blood, collected after recovery from COVID-19. The TCR sequence derives from a human donor who had recovered from COVID-19. The CDR3, as DNA: TGTGCCTGGAGTGTACACAGCTCCTACGAGCAGTACTTC. This codes for CAWSVHSSYEQYF.